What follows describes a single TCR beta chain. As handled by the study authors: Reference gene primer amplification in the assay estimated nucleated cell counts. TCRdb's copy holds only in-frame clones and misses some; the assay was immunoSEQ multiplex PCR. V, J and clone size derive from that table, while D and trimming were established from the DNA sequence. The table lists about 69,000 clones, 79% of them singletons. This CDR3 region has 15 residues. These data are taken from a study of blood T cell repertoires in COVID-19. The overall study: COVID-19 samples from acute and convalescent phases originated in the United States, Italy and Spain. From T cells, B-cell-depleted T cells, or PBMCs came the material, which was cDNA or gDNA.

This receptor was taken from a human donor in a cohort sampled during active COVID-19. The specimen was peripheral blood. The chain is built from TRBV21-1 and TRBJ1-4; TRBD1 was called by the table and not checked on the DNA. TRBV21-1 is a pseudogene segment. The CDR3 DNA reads TGTGCCAGCAGCCCCCAGGGGCAGTCGTTTGAAAAACTGTTTTTT. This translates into CASSPQGQSFEKLFF.